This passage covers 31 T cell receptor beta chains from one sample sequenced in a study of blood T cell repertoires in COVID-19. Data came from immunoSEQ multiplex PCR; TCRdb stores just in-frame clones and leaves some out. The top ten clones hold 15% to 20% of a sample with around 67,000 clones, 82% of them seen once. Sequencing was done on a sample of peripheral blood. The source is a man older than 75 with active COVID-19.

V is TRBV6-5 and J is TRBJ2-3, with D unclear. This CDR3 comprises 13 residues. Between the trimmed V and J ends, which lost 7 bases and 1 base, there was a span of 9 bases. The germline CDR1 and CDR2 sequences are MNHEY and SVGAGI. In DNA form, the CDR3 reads TGTGCCAGCACCGGTACTGGCACAGATACGCAGTATTTT. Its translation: CASTGTGTDTQYF.

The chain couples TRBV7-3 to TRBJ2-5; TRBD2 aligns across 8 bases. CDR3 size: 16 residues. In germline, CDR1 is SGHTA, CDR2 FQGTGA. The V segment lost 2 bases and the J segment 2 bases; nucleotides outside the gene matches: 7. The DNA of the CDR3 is TGTGCCAGCAGCTTATCGGGGACTAGGCTTCAAGAGACCCAGTACTTC. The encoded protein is CASSLSGTRLQETQYF.

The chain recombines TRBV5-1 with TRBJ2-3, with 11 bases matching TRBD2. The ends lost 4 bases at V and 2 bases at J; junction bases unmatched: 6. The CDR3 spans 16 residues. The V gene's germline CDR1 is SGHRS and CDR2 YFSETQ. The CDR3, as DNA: TGCGCCAGCAGCGGCGGACTAGCGGGTTTCACAGATACGCAGTATTTT. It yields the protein CASSGGLAGFTDTQYF.

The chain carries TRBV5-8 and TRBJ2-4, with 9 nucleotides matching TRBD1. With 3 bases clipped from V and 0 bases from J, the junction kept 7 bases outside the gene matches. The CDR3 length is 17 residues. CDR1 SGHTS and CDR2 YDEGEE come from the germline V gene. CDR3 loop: CASSSHRGQLAKNIQYF. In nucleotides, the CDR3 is TGTGCCAGCAGCTCTCACAGGGGGCAACTAGCCAAAAACATTCAGTACTTC.

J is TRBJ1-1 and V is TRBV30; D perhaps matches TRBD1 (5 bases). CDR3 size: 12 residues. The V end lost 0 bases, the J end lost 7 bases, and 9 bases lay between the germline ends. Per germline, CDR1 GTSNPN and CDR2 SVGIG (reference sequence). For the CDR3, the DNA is TGTGCCTGGAGTGTATCAGGGATTGAAGCTTTCTTT. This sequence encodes CAWSVSGIEAFF.

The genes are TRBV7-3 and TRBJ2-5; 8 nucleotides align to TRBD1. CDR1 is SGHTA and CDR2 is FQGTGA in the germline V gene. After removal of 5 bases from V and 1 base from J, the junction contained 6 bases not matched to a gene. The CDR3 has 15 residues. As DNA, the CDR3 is TGTGCCAGCAGCCGTTCGACAGGGGTCCAAGAGACCCAGTACTTC. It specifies CASSRSTGVQETQYF. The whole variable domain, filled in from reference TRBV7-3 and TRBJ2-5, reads GAGVSQTPSNKVTEKGKYVELRCDPISGHTALYWYRQSLGQGPEFLIYFQGTGAADDSGLPNDRFFAVRPEGSVSTLKIQRTERGDSAVYLCASSRSTGVQETQYFGPGTRLLVL.

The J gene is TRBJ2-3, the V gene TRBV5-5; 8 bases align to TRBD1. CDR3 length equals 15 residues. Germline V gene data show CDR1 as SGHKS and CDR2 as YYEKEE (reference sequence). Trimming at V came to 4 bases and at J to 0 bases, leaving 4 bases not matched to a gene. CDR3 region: CASSPGDRSTDTQYF. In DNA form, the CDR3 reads TGTGCCAGCAGCCCAGGGGACAGGAGCACAGATACGCAGTATTTT.

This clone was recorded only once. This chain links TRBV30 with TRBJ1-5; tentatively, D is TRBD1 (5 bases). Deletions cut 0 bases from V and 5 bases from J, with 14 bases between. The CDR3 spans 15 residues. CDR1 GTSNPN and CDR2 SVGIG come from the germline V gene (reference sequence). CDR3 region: CAWSVYRGGDQPQHF. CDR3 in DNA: TGTGCCTGGAGTGTTTATCGGGGGGGAGATCAGCCCCAGCATTTT.

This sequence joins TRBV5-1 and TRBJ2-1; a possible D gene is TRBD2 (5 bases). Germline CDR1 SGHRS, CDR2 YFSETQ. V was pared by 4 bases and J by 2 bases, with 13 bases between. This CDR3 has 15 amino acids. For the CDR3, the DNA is TGCGCCAGCAGCCCTATAACCGGGGCCTACAATGAGCAGTTCTTC. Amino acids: CASSPITGAYNEQFF.

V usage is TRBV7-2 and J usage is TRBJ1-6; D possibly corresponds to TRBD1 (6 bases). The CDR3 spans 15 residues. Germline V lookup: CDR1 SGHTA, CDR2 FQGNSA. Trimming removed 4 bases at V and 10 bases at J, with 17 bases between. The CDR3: CASSSNRDGASPLHF. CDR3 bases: TGTGCCAGCAGCTCAAACAGGGACGGGGCATCACCCCTCCACTTT.

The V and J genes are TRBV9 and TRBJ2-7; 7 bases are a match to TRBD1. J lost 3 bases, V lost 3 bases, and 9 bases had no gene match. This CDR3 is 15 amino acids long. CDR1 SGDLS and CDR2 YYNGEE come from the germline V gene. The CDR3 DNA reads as TGTGCCAGCAGCGCCTGGGACAGAAATGTCTACGAGCAGTACTTC. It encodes CASSAWDRNVYEQYF.

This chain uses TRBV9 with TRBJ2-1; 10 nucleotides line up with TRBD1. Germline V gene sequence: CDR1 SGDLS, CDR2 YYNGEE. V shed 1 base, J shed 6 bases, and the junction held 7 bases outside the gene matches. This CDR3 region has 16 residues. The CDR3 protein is CASSVRVGQGINEQFF. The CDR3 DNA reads TGTGCCAGCAGCGTACGCGTGGGACAGGGGATCAATGAGCAGTTCTTC. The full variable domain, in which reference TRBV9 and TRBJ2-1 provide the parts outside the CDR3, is DSGVTQTPKHLITATGQRVTLRCSPRSGDLSVYWYQQSLDQGLQFLIQYYNGEERAKGNILERFSAQQFPDLHSELNLSSLELGDSALYFCASSVRVGQGINEQFFGPGTRLTVL.

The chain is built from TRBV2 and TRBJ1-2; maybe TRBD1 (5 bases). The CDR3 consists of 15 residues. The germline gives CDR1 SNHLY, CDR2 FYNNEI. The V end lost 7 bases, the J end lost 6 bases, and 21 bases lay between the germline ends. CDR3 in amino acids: CASNPWDYAEDGYTF. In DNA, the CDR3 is TGTGCCAGCAATCCGTGGGACTATGCTGAGGATGGCTACACCTTC.

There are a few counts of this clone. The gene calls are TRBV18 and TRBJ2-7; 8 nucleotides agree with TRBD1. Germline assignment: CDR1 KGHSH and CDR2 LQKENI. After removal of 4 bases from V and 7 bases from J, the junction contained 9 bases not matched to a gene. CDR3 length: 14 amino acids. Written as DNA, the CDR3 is TGTGCCAGCTCACACTCGGACAGGGTTCGGGAGCAGTACTTC. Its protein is CASSHSDRVREQYF.

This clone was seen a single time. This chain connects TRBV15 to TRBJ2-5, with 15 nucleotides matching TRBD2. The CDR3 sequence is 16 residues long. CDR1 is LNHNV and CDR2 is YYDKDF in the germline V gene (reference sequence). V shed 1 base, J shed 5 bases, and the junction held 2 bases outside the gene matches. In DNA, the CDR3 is TGTGCCACCAGCAGAGGGACTAGCGGGGGGGCCGAGACCCAGTACTTC. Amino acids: CATSRGTSGGAETQYF.

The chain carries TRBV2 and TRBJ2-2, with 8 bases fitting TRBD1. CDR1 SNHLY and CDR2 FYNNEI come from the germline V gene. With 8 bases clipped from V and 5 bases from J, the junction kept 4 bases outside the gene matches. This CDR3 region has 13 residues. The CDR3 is CASRQGWTGELFF. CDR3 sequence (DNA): TGTGCCAGCCGACAGGGGTGGACCGGGGAGCTGTTTTTT.

CDR3 amino acids: CAISGQGVGQPQHF. The CDR3 DNA reads as TGTGCCATCTCTGGACAGGGGGTCGGTCAGCCCCAGCATTTT. V usage is TRBV10-3 and J usage is TRBJ1-5; 10 nucleotides align to TRBD1. This CDR3 spans 14 amino acids. The germline V gene has CDR1 ENHRY and CDR2 SYGVKD. Trimming removed 8 bases from V and 6 bases from J; junction bases left unmatched: 7.

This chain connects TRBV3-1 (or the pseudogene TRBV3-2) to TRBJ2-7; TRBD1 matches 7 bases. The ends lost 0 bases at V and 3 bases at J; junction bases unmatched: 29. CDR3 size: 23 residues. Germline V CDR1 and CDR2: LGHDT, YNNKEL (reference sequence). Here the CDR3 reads CASSQEDGFLWGWTGEKLYEQYF. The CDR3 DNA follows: TGTGCCAGCAGCCAAGAAGACGGTTTTCTTTGGGGGTGGACAGGAGAAAAACTCTACGAGCAGTACTTC.

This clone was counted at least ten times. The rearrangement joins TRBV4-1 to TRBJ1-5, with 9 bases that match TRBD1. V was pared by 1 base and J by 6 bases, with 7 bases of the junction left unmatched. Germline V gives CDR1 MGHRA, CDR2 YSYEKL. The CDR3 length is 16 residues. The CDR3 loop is CASSQVPYRGPQPQHF. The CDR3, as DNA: TGCGCCAGCAGCCAAGTCCCTTACAGGGGGCCTCAGCCCCAGCATTTT.

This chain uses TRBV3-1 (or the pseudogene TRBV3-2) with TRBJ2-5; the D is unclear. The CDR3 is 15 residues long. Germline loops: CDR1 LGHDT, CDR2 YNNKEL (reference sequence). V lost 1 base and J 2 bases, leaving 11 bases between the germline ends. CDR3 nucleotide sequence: TGTGCCAGCAGCCAAGGCTACAGAGCTCAAGAGACCCAGTACTTC. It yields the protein CASSQGYRAQETQYF.

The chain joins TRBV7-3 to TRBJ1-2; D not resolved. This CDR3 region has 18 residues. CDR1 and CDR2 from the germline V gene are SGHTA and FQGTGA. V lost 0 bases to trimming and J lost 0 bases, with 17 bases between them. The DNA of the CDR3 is TGTGCCAGCAGCTTAACGGGGTCGGCGGGCGGGCCTAACTATGGCTACACCTTC. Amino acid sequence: CASSLTGSAGGPNYGYTF.

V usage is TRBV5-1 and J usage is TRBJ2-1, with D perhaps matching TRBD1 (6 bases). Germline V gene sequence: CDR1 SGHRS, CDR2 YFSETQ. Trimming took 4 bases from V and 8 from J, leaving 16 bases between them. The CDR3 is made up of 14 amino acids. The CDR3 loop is CASSDGSGADEQFF. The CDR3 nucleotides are TGCGCCAGCAGCGACGGGTCAGGGGCGGATGAGCAGTTCTTC.

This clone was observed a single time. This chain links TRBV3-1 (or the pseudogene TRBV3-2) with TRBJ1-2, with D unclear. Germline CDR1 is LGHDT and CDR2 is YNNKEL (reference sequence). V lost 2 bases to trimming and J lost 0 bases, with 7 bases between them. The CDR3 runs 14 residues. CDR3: CASSQQVANYGYTF. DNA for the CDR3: TGTGCCAGCAGCCAACAGGTTGCTAACTATGGCTACACCTTC.

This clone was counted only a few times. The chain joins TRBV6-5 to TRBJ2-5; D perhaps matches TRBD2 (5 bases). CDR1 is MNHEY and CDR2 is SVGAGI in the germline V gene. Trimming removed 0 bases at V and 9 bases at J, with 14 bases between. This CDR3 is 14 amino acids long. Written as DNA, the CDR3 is TGTGCCAGCAGTTACTCTTCTAGCCAGCAGGCCCAGTACTTC. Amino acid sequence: CASSYSSSQQAQYF.

CDR3 in DNA: TGTGCCAGCAGCTCGACGGGATACAATGAGCAGTTCTTC. Translated: CASSSTGYNEQFF. The chain combines TRBV5-6 with TRBJ2-1, with TRBD2 as a possible D gene (5 bases). The CDR3 covers 13 residues. The V end lost 3 bases, the J end lost 4 bases, and 8 bases lay between the germline ends. Germline V CDR1 and CDR2: SGHDT, YYEEEE.

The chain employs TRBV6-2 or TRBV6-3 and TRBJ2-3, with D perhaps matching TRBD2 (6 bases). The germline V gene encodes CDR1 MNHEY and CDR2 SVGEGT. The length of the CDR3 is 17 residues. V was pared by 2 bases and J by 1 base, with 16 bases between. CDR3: CASSYLLRASGTDTQYF. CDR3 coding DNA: TGTGCCAGCAGTTACCTACTAAGAGCTAGCGGCACAGATACGCAGTATTTT.

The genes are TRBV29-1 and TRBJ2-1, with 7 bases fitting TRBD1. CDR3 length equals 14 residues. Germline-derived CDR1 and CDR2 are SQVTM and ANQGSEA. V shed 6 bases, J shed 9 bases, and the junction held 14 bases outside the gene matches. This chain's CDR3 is CSVKQGDRVTEQFF. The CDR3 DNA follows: TGCAGCGTCAAACAAGGCGACAGGGTCACTGAGCAGTTCTTC.

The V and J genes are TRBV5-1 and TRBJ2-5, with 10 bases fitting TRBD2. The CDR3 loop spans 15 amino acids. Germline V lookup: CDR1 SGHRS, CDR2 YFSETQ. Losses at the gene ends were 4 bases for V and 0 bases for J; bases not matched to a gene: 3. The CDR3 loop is CASSGSGGHQETQYF. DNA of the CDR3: TGCGCCAGCAGCGGTAGCGGGGGGCACCAAGAGACCCAGTACTTC. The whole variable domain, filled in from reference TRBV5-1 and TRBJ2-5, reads KAGVTQTPRYLIKTRGQQVTLSCSPISGHRSVSWYQQTPGQGLQFLFEYFSETQRNKGNFPGRFSGRQFSNSRSEMNVSTLELGDSALYLCASSGSGGHQETQYFGPGTRLLVL.

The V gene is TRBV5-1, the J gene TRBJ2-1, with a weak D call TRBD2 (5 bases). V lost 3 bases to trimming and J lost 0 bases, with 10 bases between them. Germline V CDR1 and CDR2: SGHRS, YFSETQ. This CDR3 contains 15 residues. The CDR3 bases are TGCGCCAGCAGCTCTACTAGTAACTCCTACAATGAGCAGTTCTTC. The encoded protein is CASSSTSNSYNEQFF.

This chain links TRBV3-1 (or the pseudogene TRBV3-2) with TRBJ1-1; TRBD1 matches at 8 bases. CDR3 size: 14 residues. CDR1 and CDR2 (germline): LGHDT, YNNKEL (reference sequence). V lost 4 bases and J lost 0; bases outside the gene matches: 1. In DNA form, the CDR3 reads TGTGCCAGCAGCCGACAGGGGATGAACACTGAAGCTTTCTTT. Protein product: CASSRQGMNTEAFF.

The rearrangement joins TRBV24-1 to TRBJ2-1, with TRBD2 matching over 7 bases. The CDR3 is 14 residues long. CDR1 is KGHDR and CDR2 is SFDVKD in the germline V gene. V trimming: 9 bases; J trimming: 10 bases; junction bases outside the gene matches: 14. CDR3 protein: CATGGAGPSEEQFF. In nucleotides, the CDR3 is TGTGCCACCGGGGGAGCGGGGCCCAGCGAAGAGCAGTTCTTC.